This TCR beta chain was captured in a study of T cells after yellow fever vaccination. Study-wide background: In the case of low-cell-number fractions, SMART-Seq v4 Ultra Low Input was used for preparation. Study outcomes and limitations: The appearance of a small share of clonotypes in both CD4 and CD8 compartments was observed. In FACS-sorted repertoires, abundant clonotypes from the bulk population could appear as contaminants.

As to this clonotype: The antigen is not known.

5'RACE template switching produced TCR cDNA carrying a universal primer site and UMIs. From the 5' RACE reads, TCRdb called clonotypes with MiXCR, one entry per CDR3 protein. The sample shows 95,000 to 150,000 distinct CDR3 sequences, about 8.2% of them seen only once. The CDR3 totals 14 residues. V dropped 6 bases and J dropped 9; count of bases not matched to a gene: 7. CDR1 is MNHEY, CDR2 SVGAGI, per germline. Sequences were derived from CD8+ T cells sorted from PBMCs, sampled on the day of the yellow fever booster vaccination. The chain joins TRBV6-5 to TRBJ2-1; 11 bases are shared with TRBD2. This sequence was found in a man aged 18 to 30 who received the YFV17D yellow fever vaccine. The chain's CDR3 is CASSIAGGRSEQFF. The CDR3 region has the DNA TGTGCCAGCAGCATAGCGGGGGGGCGAAGTGAGCAGTTCTTC.